The rows below give T cell receptor beta chains drawn from one sample of a study of cytomegalovirus exposure and HLA in healthy donors. Measured with immunoSEQ multiplex PCR; TCRdb has only the in-frame clones, and not every one. The sample lists about 330,000 clones, around 90% occurring once. Sequencing was carried out using PBMCs. These receptors originate from a woman aged 25 to 39 in good health and CMV-seropositive. Each CDR3 is given without its conserved first and last residue. A D gene is named only where the DNA matches it firmly.

J: TRBJ2-3
length: 11
V: TRBV19
D: -
CDR3: ASSDTSTDTQY

J: TRBJ2-7
length: 12
V: TRBV7-8
D: TRBD1
CDR3: ASSSPGQGYEQY

J: TRBJ2-1
length: 15
V: TRBV5-4
D: TRBD2
CDR3: ASSFSTSGATYNEQF

J: TRBJ2-1
length: 15
V: TRBV28
D: TRBD2
CDR3: ASSYSQTSGLGNEQF

J: TRBJ2-5
length: 14
V: TRBV2
D: TRBD2
CDR3: ASTLGLAGPQETQY

J: TRBJ2-3
length: 14
V: TRBV6-5
D: TRBD2
CDR3: ASSSIGLAGADTQY

J: TRBJ2-7
length: 12
V: TRBV10-3
D: TRBD1
CDR3: AISEGQGTYEQY

J: TRBJ2-5
length: 12
V: TRBV29-1
D: TRBD2
CDR3: SVEYNPGGETQY

J: TRBJ1-2
length: 13
V: TRBV28
D: TRBD1
CDR3: ASSPRTGTYYGYT

J: TRBJ2-7
length: 13
V: TRBV6-5
D: TRBD2
CDR3: ASRSPSGGFDEQY

J: TRBJ1-5
length: 13
V: TRBV10-3
D: -
CDR3: AISAGAPNNQPQH

J: TRBJ2-4
length: 14
V: TRBV28
D: -
CDR3: ASSSPWSLAKNIQY

J: TRBJ2-3
length: 12
V: TRBV5-1
D: -
CDR3: ASVRDTSTDTQY

J: TRBJ2-7
length: 12
V: TRBV29-1
D: -
CDR3: SVEWSPGGYEQY

J: TRBJ2-7
length: 15
V: TRBV27
D: TRBD1
CDR3: ASSLLTPGQGAYEQY

J: TRBJ2-2
length: 11
V: TRBV7-6
D: -
CDR3: ASRLQGPGELF

J: TRBJ2-5
length: 17
V: TRBV4-3
D: TRBD1
CDR3: ASSQEGPFGQGKGETQY

J: TRBJ2-1
length: 12
V: TRBV27
D: -
CDR3: ASSLAGPYNEQF

J: TRBJ1-5
length: 13
V: TRBV15
D: TRBD1
CDR3: ATSRDHRGDQPQH

J: TRBJ2-3
length: 11
V: TRBV4-1
D: -
CDR3: ASSQLAGYTQY

J: TRBJ1-1
length: 11
V: TRBV7-2
D: TRBD1
CDR3: ASSTRTGIEAF

J: TRBJ1-2
length: 13
V: TRBV7-3
D: TRBD1
CDR3: ASSLGSTGAPGYT

J: TRBJ2-1
length: 16
V: TRBV25-1
D: TRBD2
CDR3: ASSDPGLAGVVGNEQF

J: TRBJ2-7
length: 11
V: TRBV5-1
D: -
CDR3: ASSAVNSYEQY

J: TRBJ1-1
length: 16
V: TRBV27
D: -
CDR3: ASRPFLNAGTKNTEAF

J: TRBJ2-7
length: 11
V: TRBV6-1
D: TRBD1
CDR3: ASSHDRVSEQY

J: TRBJ2-1
length: 14
V: TRBV27
D: TRBD2
CDR3: ASSLLGGRGYNEQF

J: TRBJ2-7
length: 9
V: TRBV6-1
D: -
CDR3: ASNHRDEQY

J: TRBJ2-7
length: 13
V: TRBV6-5
D: TRBD2
CDR3: ASSREGLALYEQY

J: TRBJ1-6
length: 14
V: TRBV15
D: TRBD1
CDR3: ATSRDLGTGFSPLH

J: TRBJ1-2
length: 13
V: TRBV6-5
D: -
CDR3: ASSYGPTGNYGYT

J: TRBJ2-1
length: 13
V: TRBV5-1
D: TRBD1
CDR3: ASSLVSGQDDEQF

J: TRBJ2-7
length: 13
V: TRBV5-4
D: TRBD1
CDR3: ASSPRQGSSYEQY

J: TRBJ2-2
length: 14
V: TRBV11-2
D: TRBD1
CDR3: ASSSSGTANTGELF

J: TRBJ2-1
length: 14
V: TRBV2
D: TRBD2
CDR3: ASRNPGLAGGGEQF